This T cell receptor (beta chain) was sequenced in a study of blood T cell repertoires in COVID-19. In the study overall: T cells, B-cell-depleted T cells, or PBMCs supplied cDNA or gDNA.

CDR1 is MNHNY and CDR2 is SVGAGI in the germline V gene (reference sequence). The CDR3 extends over 15 amino acids. V was trimmed by 2 bases and J by 2 bases, leaving 13 bases between them. Per the original data handling: Estimates of nucleated cell counts were drawn from the amplification of reference gene primers. Clones were read by immunoSEQ multiplex PCR, and TCRdb kept only the in-frame ones, dropping some. That table supplies the V and J calls and clone size; D and trimming were determined from the DNA. The repertoire holds more than 110,000 clones, with about 80% as singletons. The V call is TRBV6-6, the J call TRBJ2-7; perhaps TRBD2 as D (6 bases). Sequenced input: peripheral blood. The sequence was obtained from a human donor in a cohort sampled during active COVID-19. CDR3 coding DNA: TGTGCCAGCAGTTACGGGGACTCTGGGGCCTACGAGCAGTACTTC. Protein: CASSYGDSGAYEQYF.